One sample yielded the 23 T cell receptor beta chains listed below, sequenced in a study of blood T cell repertoires in COVID-19. The method was immunoSEQ multiplex PCR; TCRdb's version includes in-frame clones alone and lacks a portion of them. The sample shows about 150,000 clones, 75% to 90% of them seen only once. Specimen: peripheral blood. Receptors originate from a woman between 35 and 50 years old with acute or convalescent COVID-19.

The chain couples TRBV7-6 to TRBJ2-2, with a weak D call TRBD1 (6 bases). From germline, CDR1 is SGHVS and CDR2 FNYEAQ. V was pared by 5 bases and J by 1 base, with 11 bases between. The CDR3 contains 15 residues. The CDR3 DNA follows: TGTGCCAGCAGCCCAGGGGTCATGAACACCGGGGAGCTGTTTTTT. Translated: CASSPGVMNTGELFF.

The chain links TRBV7-2 to TRBJ2-7, with 9 bases lining up with TRBD1. Unmatched junction bases numbered 5, after V lost 5 bases and J lost 3 bases. This CDR3 is built from 14 residues. CDR1 and CDR2 (germline): SGHTA, FQGNSA. CDR3: CASSPGQGHYEQYF. CDR3 coding DNA: TGTGCCAGCAGCCCCGGACAGGGGCACTACGAGCAGTACTTC.

The V gene is TRBV11-2, the J gene TRBJ2-6, with a weak D call TRBD1 (6 bases). Germline V gene sequence: CDR1 SGHAT, CDR2 FQNNGV. The V end lost 3 bases, the J end lost 2 bases, and 11 bases lay between the germline ends. The CDR3 is 16 residues long. The CDR3 loop is CASSFQQGPGANVLTF. CDR3 coding DNA: TGTGCCAGCAGCTTCCAACAGGGTCCTGGGGCCAACGTCCTGACTTTC.

V is TRBV5-1 and J is TRBJ2-7; 12 positions agree with TRBD2. Trimming took 2 bases from V and 4 from J; bases not matched to a gene: 7. Germline V gene sequence: CDR1 SGHRS, CDR2 YFSETQ. The CDR3 runs 16 residues. The CDR3 bases are TGCGCCAGCAGCTTCAAACTAGCGGGAGGCGGGTACGAGCAGTACTTC. This codes for CASSFKLAGGGYEQYF.

The chain couples TRBV18 to TRBJ2-7; D might be TRBD1 (5 bases). Germline CDR1 reads KGHSH; CDR2 reads LQKENI. This CDR3 has 14 residues. Trimming pared 0 bases from V and 2 bases from J, leaving 8 bases between. In nucleotides, the CDR3 is TGTGCCAGCTCACCACCGGGGCTCACCTACGAGCAGTACTTC. As protein: CASSPPGLTYEQYF.

The chain combines TRBV6-5 with TRBJ1-1; the match to TRBD1 covers 7 bases. The CDR3 runs to 11 residues. CDR1 is MNHEY and CDR2 is SVGAGI in the germline V gene. V dropped 5 bases and J dropped 7; count of bases not matched to a gene: 1. The CDR3 DNA follows: TGTGCCAGCAGTAACAGGGGTGAAGCTTTCTTT. Translation: CASSNRGEAFF.

The chain couples TRBV7-8 to TRBJ2-7; the D gene is possibly TRBD2 (6 bases). The V end lost 2 bases, the J end lost 3 bases, and 23 bases lay between the germline ends. Germline V CDR1 and CDR2: SGHVS, FQNEAQ. The CDR3 extends over 18 amino acids. The CDR3 nucleotides are TGTGCCAGCAGCTTATTGGGGCTGCTAGGAGGGAGTAGCTACGAGCAGTACTTC. Amino acids: CASSLLGLLGGSSYEQYF.

V and J are TRBV30 and TRBJ2-7, with 12 bases aligning to TRBD2. J was trimmed by 4 bases and V by 2 bases; bases with no gene match: 3. Germline V gene data show CDR1 as GTSNPN and CDR2 as SVGIG (reference sequence). The CDR3 has 14 amino acids. The CDR3 DNA follows: TGTGCCTGGAGTCCAACTAGCGGGGGGTACGAGCAGTACTTC. Encoded protein: CAWSPTSGGYEQYF.

V gene TRBV12-2 combines with J gene TRBJ2-7; the D call TRBD2 from the table was never checked on the DNA. TRBV12-2 is given as a pseudogene. This CDR3 spans 16 amino acids. The CDR3 coding sequence is TGTGCAAGTCGCTTCTATGCGGGGTTGGAGTTGGACGAGCAGTACTTC. This translates into CASRFYAGLELDEQYF.

The chain couples TRBV11-2 to TRBJ2-2, with 7 bases identical to TRBD1. From germline, CDR1 is SGHAT and CDR2 FQNNGV. This CDR3 spans 14 amino acids. V was clipped by 10 bases and J by 5 bases; unmatched bases: 10. The chain's CDR3 is CATGDSFMTGELFF. In DNA form, the CDR3 reads TGTGCCACAGGGGACAGCTTTATGACCGGGGAGCTGTTTTTT.

The chain employs TRBV9 and TRBJ1-3; 7 bases fit TRBD1. This CDR3 comprises 15 residues. Germline assignment: CDR1 SGDLS and CDR2 YYNGEE. The J segment lost 0 bases and the V segment lost 3 bases, leaving 3 bases of the junction unmatched. The CDR3 here is CASSGTGDSGNTIYF. The CDR3 nucleotides are TGTGCCAGCAGCGGTACAGGGGACTCTGGAAACACCATATATTTT.

The genes are TRBV5-1 and TRBJ1-1; TRBD1 aligns across 9 bases. The V and J ends lost 2 bases and 6 bases, in that order; junction bases with no gene match: 8. The length of the CDR3 is 15 residues. The germline V gene encodes CDR1 SGHRS and CDR2 YFSETQ. CDR3 in amino acids: CASSFGTGLGPEAFF. As DNA, the CDR3 is TGCGCCAGCAGCTTCGGGACAGGGTTAGGGCCTGAAGCTTTCTTT.

The chain couples TRBV27 to TRBJ2-7; D is possibly TRBD2 (5 bases). V dropped 5 bases and J dropped 2 bases, with 13 bases sitting between them. Germline values: CDR1 MNHEY, CDR2 SMNVEV (reference sequence). There are 14 residues in the CDR3. CDR3 amino acids: CASSPSGGAYEQYF. DNA of the CDR3: TGTGCCAGCAGTCCCAGTGGAGGAGCCTACGAGCAGTACTTC.

This chain links TRBV9 with TRBJ1-2; D gene uncertain. The CDR3 extends over 14 amino acids. V was trimmed by 0 bases and J by 0 bases, leaving 6 bases between them. Germline V gene data show CDR1 as SGDLS and CDR2 as YYNGEE. The CDR3 nucleotides read TGTGCCAGCAGCGTAGAACCAGCTAACTATGGCTACACCTTC. Its translation: CASSVEPANYGYTF.

The chain uses TRBV20-1 and TRBJ2-1, with D tentatively TRBD1 (5 bases). Trimming pared 3 bases from V and 6 bases from J, leaving 15 bases between. The length of the CDR3 is 14 residues. Germline-derived CDR1 and CDR2 are DFQATT and SNEGSKA (reference sequence). CDR3 DNA sequence: TGCAGTGCTAGTGTGAGACAGCAAGCCAATGAGCAGTTCTTC. Amino acid sequence: CSASVRQQANEQFF.

The chain combines TRBV6-5 with TRBJ1-2; 7 bases align to TRBD1. Per the germline V gene, CDR1 is MNHEY and CDR2 is SVGAGI. The trim removed 8 bases at V and 5 bases at J, leaving 11 bases unmatched. This CDR3 has 14 amino acids. The CDR3 sequence is CASELGTATYGYTF. As DNA, the CDR3 is TGTGCCAGCGAACTTGGGACAGCCACTTATGGCTACACCTTC.

The chain carries TRBV5-5 and TRBJ2-7; no clear D. The V gene lost 4 bases and the J gene lost 5 bases, with 10 bases spanning the gap. Germline V CDR1 and CDR2: SGHKS, YYEKEE (reference sequence). The CDR3 runs 12 residues. CDR3 DNA sequence: TGTGCCAGCAGCAGATACCGGGACGAGCAGTACTTC. Encoded protein: CASSRYRDEQYF. Combining the CDR3 with reference TRBV5-5 and TRBJ2-7 gives the whole variable domain DAGVTQSPTHLIKTRGQQVTLRCSPISGHKSVSWYQQVLGQGPQFIFQYYEKEERGRGNFPDRFSARQFPNYSSELNVNALLLGDSALYLCASSRYRDEQYFGPGTRLTVT.

The rearrangement uses TRBV6-1 and TRBJ2-7, with unresolved D. CDR3 length: 15 residues. Per the germline V gene, CDR1 is MNHNS and CDR2 is SASEGT. The V and J ends lost 1 base and 2 bases respectively, with 12 bases between them. As DNA, the CDR3 is TGTGCCAGCAGTGAAGGGGCCAGGTTCCCCTACGAGCAGTACTTC. It translates to CASSEGARFPYEQYF.

The chain joins TRBV15 to TRBJ2-1; TRBD1 matches at 10 bases. Unmatched junction bases numbered 9, after V lost 5 bases and J lost 5 bases. The CDR3 is made up of 16 amino acids. Germline V gene sequence: CDR1 LNHNV, CDR2 YYDKDF (reference sequence). The CDR3 DNA follows: TGTGCCACCAGCCTCCAGCGGGGACAGGGGAACAATGAGCAGTTCTTC. This gives the protein CATSLQRGQGNNEQFF.

The CDR3 region is CASSFSGRGTGELFF. The CDR3 DNA reads as TGCGCCAGCAGTTTTAGCGGGAGAGGGACCGGGGAGCTGTTTTTT. This sequence joins TRBV5-1 and TRBJ2-2; 9 bases are a match to TRBD2. This CDR3 is 15 amino acids long. V trimming: 5 bases; J trimming: 5 bases; junction bases outside the gene matches: 7. CDR1 is SGHRS, CDR2 YFSETQ, per germline.

The chain links TRBV2 to TRBJ2-7; no firm D call. Germline V gives CDR1 SNHLY, CDR2 FYNNEI. Trimming stripped 4 bases from V and 0 bases from J, with 7 bases between. The CDR3 consists of 13 residues. The CDR3 DNA is TGTGCCAGCAGTGTCGGGTACTCCTACGAGCAGTACTTC. It yields the protein CASSVGYSYEQYF.

The gene calls are TRBV6-5 and TRBJ2-5; TRBD2 agrees at 12 bases. This CDR3 comprises 14 residues. V lost 8 bases and J lost 4; bases outside the gene matches: 5. Germline V gene lookup returns CDR1 MNHEY and CDR2 SVGAGI. CDR3 sequence (DNA): TGTGCCAGCGGGCCGGGACTAGCGGGAGAGACCCAGTACTTC. It yields the protein CASGPGLAGETQYF.

There are a few counts of this clone. The rearrangement links TRBV24-1 to TRBJ1-5, with 7 nucleotides matching TRBD1. This CDR3 contains 13 residues. Trimming at V came to 7 bases and at J to 6 bases, leaving 5 bases not matched to a gene. Per germline, CDR1 KGHDR and CDR2 SFDVKD. The DNA for the CDR3 is TGTGCCACCAGCCCGACAGGGCTTCAGCCCCAGCATTTT. It yields the protein CATSPTGLQPQHF.